There are many counts of the clone carrying this T cell receptor beta chain. The entry originates in a study of cytomegalovirus exposure and HLA in healthy donors. V was shortened by 5 bases and J by 5 bases, with 9 bases between the two germline ends. CDR3 size: 13 residues. Germline V gene data show CDR1 as MNHEY and CDR2 as SVGAGI. The PCR ran on 60 Vbeta and 13 Jbeta primers. Clones were read by immunoSEQ multiplex PCR, and TCRdb kept only the in-frame ones, dropping some. The profile shows over 120,000 clones, 80% of them singletons. The sequence was obtained from a man aged 35 to 55 in good health and CMV-seronegative. Material: PBMCs. The chain joins TRBV6-5 to TRBJ2-2; no definite D call. The CDR3 nucleotides are TGTGCCAGCAGTAACCTAGAGACCGGGGAGCTGTTTTTT. Translated, it gives CASSNLETGELFF.